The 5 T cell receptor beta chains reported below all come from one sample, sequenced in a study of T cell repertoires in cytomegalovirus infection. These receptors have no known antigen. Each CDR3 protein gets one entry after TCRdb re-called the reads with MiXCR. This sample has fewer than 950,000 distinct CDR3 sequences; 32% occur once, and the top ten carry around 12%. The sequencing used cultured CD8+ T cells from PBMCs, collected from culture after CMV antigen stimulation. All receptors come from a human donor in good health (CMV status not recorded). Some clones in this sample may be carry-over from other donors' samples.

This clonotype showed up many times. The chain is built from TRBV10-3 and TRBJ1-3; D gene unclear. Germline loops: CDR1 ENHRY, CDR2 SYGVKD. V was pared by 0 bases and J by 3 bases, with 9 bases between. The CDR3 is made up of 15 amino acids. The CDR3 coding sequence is TGTGCCATCAGTGAGTCCCGGGCAGGTGGAAACACCATATATTTT. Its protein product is CAISESRAGGNTIYF.

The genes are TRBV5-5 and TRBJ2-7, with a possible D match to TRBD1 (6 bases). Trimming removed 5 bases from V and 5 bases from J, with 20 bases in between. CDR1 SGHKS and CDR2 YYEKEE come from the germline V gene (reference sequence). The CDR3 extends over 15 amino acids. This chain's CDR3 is CASRPLQGRSHEQYF. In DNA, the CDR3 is TGTGCCAGCAGACCCCTACAGGGTCGAAGCCACGAGCAGTACTTC.

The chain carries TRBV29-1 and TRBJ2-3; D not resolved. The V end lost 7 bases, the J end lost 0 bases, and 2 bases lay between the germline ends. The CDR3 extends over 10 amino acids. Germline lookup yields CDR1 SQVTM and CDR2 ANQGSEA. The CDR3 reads CSASTDTQYF. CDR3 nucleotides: TGCAGCGCTAGCACAGATACGCAGTATTTT.

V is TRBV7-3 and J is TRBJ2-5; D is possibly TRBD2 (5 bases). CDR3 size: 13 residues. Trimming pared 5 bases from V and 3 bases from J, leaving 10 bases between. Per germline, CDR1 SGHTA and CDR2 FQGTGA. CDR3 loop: CASSQRAKETQYF. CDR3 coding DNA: TGTGCCAGCAGCCAGAGGGCGAAAGAGACCCAGTACTTC.

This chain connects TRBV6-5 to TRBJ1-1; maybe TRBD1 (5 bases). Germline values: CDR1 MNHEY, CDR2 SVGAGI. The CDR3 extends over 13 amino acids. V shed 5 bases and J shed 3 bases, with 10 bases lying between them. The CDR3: CASSTGQYTEAFF. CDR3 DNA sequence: TGTGCCAGCAGTACAGGCCAGTACACTGAAGCTTTCTTT.